The sequence of this T cell receptor beta chain was determined in a study of blood T cell repertoires in COVID-19. In this sample, this clone turned up a few times. Germline-derived CDR1 and CDR2 are MDHEN and SYDVKM. J gave up 5 bases and V 3 bases, and 6 bases lay outside the gene matches. This CDR3 contains 14 residues. The assay was immunoSEQ multiplex PCR, and TCRdb's table has in-frame clones only and misses some. The sample has more than 250,000 clones, approximately 87% seen once; the top ten hold over 8.5%. This sequence joins TRBV28 and TRBJ2-7, with 8 bases that match TRBD1. This TCR derives from a human donor in a cohort sampled during active COVID-19. The specimen sequenced was peripheral blood. The CDR3: CASSFTPDRDEQYF. The CDR3 DNA is TGTGCCAGCAGTTTTACCCCGGACAGGGACGAGCAGTACTTC.